This T cell receptor (beta chain) was sequenced for a study of glioma-infiltrating T cells after dendritic cell vaccination. Trimming shortened V by 6 bases and J by 7 bases, and 12 bases separated the two germline ends. Germline values: CDR1 SNHLY, CDR2 FYNNEI. The CDR3 runs 12 residues. The time point here: after dendritic cell vaccination, including at tumor progression/relapse. Method: immunoSEQ multiplex PCR; TCRdb's copy keeps in-frame clones and lacks some. The sample includes 75,000 to 95,000 clones, roughly 77% of them seen just once. Sequenced material: blood, taken after dendritic cell vaccination. The clonotype originates from a human donor with glioblastoma. This sequence joins TRBV2 and TRBJ1-1, with D unresolved. CDR3 protein: CASRSSYFEAFF. CDR3 DNA sequence: TGTGCCAGCAGATCCTCCTATTTTGAAGCTTTCTTT.